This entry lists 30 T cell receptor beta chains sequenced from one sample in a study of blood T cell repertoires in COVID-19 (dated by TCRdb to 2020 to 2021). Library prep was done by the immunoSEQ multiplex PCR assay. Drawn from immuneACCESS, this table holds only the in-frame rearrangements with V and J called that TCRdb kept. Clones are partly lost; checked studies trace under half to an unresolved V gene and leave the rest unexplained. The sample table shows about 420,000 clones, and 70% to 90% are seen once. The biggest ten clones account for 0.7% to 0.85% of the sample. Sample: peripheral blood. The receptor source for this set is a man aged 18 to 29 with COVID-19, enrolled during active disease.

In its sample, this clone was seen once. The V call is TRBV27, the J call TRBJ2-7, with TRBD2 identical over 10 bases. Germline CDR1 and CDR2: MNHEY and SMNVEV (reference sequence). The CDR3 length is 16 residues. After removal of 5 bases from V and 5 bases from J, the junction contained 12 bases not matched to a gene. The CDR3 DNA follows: TGTGCCAGCAGTCCCCTTGGCAGCGGGAGGGCCGACGAGCAGTACTTC. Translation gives CASSPLGSGRADEQYF.

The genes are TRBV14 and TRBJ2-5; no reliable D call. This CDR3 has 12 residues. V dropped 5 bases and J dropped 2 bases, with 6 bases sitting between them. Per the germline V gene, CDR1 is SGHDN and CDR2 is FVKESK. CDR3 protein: CASSTQQETQYF. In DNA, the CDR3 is TGTGCCAGCAGCACACAACAAGAGACCCAGTACTTC. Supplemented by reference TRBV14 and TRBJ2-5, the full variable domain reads EAGVTQFPSHSVIEKGQTVTLRCDPISGHDNLYWYRRVMGKEIKFLLHFVKESKQDESGMPNNRFLAERTGGTYSTLKVQPAELEDSGVYFCASSTQQETQYFGPGTRLLVL.

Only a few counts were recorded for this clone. The CDR3 nucleotides read TGCGCCAGCAGCTCAGGACAGGGTGGATCACCCCTCCACTTT. Protein sequence: CASSSGQGGSPLHF. The V gene is TRBV5-1, the J gene TRBJ1-6; TRBD1 matches 8 bases. This CDR3 has 14 residues. V shed 3 bases, J shed 10 bases, and the junction held 6 bases outside the gene matches. Per the germline V gene, CDR1 is SGHRS and CDR2 is YFSETQ.

The CDR3 is CATKGGLAGGRSGANVLTF. Here the CDR3 DNA reads TGTGCCACCAAGGGGGGATTGGCAGGGGGCCGCTCTGGGGCCAACGTCCTGACTTTC. The chain joins TRBV27 to TRBJ2-6, with TRBD1 identical over 8 bases. This CDR3 contains 19 residues. Losses at the gene ends were 10 bases for V and 0 bases for J; bases not matched to a gene: 17. Germline loops: CDR1 MNHEY, CDR2 SMNVEV (reference sequence).

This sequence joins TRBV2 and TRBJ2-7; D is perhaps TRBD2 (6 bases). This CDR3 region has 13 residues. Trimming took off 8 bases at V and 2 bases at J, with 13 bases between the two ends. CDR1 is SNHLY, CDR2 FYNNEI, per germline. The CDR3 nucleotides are TGTGCCAGCCTGCGGGACGTCACCTACGAGCAGTACTTC. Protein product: CASLRDVTYEQYF.

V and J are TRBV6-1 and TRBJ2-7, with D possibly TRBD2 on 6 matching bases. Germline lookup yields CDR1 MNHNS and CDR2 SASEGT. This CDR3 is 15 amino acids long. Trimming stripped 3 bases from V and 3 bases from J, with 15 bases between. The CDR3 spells CASSEAMGTFYEQYF. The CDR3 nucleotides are TGTGCCAGCAGTGAGGCTATGGGGACTTTCTACGAGCAGTACTTC.

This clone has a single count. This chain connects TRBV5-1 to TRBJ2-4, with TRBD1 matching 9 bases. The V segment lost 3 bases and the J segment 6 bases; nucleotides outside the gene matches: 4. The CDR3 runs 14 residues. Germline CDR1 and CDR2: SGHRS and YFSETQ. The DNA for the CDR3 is TGCGCCAGCAGCTCAGACAGGGGGTCAAACATTCAGTACTTC. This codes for CASSSDRGSNIQYF.

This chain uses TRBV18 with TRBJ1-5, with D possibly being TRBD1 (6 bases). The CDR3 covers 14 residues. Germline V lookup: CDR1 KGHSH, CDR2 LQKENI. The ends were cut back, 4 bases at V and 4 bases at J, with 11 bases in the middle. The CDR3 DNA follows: TGTGCCAGCTCACTCCAAACAGGGAATCAGCCCCAGCATTTT. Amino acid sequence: CASSLQTGNQPQHF.

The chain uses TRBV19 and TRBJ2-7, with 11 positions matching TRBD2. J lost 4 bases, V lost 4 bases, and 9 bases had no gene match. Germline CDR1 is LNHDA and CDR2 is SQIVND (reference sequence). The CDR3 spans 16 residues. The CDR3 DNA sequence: TGTGCCAGTAGTAGGGACTTAGCGGGAGGGCCGTACGAGCAGTACTTC. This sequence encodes CASSRDLAGGPYEQYF.

The DNA for the CDR3 is TGTGCCAGCAGTCCCGACAGGGGGCCTGGTCAGCCCCAGCATTTT. This translates into CASSPDRGPGQPQHF. The chain combines TRBV6-4 with TRBJ1-5, with 10 bases fitting TRBD1. J lost 6 bases, V lost 5 bases, and 7 bases had no gene match. This CDR3 comprises 15 residues. Germline CDR1 and CDR2: MRHNA and SNTAGT.

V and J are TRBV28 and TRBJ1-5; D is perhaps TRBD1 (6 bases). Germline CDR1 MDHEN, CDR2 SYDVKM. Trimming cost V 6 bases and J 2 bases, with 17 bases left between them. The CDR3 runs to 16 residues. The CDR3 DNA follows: TGTGCCAGCAGCCATCAACAGGGTTTGGGCAATCAGCCCCAGCATTTT. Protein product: CASSHQQGLGNQPQHF.

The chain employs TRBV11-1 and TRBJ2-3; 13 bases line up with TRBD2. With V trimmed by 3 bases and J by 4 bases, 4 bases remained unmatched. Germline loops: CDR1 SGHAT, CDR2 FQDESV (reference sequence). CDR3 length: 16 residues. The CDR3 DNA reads TGTGCCAGCAGCTTGGGGACTAGCGGGATAGCAGATACGCAGTATTTT. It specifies CASSLGTSGIADTQYF.

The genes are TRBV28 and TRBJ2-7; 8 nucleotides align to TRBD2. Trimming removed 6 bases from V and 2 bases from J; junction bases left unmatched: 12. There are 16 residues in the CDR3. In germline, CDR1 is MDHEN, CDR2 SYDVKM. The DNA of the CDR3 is TGTGCCAGCAGAAAACCGAGCGGGGGACGGGCCTACGAGCAGTACTTC. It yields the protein CASRKPSGGRAYEQYF.

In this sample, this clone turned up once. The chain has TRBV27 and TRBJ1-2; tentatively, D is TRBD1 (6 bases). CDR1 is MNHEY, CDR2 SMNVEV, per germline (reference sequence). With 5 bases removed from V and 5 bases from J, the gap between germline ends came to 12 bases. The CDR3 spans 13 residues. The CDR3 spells CASSPRTDYGYTF. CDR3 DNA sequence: TGTGCCAGCAGTCCCAGGACAGATTATGGCTACACCTTC.

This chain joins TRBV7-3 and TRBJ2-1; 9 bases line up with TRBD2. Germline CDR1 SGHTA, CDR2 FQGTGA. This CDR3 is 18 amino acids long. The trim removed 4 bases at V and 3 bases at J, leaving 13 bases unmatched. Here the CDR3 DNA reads TGTGCCAGCAGCTCCCGACAATGGACTAGCGACGACTACAATGAGCAGTTCTTC. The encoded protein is CASSSRQWTSDDYNEQFF.

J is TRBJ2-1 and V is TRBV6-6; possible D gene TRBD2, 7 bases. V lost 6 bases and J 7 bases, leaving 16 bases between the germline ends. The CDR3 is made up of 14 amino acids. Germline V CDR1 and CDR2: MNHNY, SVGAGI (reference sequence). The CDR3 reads CASRPRGGTNEQFF. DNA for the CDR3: TGTGCCAGCAGACCGAGGGGGGGAACAAATGAGCAGTTCTTC.

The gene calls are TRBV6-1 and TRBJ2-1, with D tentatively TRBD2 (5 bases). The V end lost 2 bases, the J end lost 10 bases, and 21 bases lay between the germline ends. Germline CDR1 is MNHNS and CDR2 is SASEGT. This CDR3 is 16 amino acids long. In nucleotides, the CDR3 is TGTGCCAGCAGTGAAAAGGTCCTAGCAGCGCCTAGGGAGCAGTTCTTC. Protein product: CASSEKVLAAPREQFF.

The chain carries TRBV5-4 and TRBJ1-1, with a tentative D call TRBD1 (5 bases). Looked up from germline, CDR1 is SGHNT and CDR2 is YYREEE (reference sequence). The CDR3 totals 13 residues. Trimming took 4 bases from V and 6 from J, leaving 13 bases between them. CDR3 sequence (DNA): TGTGCCAGCAGCCAAACATCGGGGGCTGAAGCTTTCTTT. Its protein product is CASSQTSGAEAFF.

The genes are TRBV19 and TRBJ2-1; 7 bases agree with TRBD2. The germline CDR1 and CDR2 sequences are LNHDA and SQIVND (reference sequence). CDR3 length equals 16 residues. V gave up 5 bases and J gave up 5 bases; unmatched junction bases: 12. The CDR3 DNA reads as TGTGCCAGTAGTCGCCCGGTTGGCGGGGGACACAATGAGCAGTTCTTC. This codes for CASSRPVGGGHNEQFF.

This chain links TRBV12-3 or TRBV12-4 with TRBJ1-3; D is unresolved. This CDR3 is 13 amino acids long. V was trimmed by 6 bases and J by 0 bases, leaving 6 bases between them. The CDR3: CASRTRSGNTIYF. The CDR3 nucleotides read TGTGCCAGCAGGACTCGCTCTGGAAACACCATATATTTT.

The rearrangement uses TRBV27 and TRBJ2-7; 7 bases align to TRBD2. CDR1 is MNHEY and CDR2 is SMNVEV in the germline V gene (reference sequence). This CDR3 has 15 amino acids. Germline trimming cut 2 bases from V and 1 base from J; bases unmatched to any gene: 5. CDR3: CASSLRGVGSYEQYF. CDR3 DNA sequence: TGTGCCAGCAGTTTACGGGGGGTCGGATCCTACGAGCAGTACTTC.

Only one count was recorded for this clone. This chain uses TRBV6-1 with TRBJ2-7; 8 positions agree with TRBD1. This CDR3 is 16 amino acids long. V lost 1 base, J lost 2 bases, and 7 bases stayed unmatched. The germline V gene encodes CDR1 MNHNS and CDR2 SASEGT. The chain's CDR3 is CASSEVVGTGTYEQYF. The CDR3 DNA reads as TGTGCCAGCAGTGAAGTCGTTGGGACAGGAACCTACGAGCAGTACTTC.

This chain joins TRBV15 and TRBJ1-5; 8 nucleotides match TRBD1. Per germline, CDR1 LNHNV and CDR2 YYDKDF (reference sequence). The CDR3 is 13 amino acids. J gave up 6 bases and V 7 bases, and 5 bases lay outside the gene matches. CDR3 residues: CATNHRGVQPQHF. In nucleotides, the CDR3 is TGTGCCACCAACCACAGGGGGGTTCAGCCCCAGCATTTT. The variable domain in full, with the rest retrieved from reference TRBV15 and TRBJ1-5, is DAMVIQNPRYQVTQFGKPVTLSCSQTLNHNVMYWYQQKSSQAPKLLFHYYDKDFNNEADTPDNFQSRRPNTSFCFLDIRSPGLGDTAMYLCATNHRGVQPQHFGDGTRLSIL.

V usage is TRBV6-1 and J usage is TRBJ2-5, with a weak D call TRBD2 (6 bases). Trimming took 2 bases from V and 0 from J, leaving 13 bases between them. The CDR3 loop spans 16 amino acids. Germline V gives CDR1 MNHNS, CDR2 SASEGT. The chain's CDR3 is CASSERRGSYQETQYF. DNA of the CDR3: TGTGCCAGCAGTGAACGGAGGGGATCGTACCAAGAGACCCAGTACTTC.

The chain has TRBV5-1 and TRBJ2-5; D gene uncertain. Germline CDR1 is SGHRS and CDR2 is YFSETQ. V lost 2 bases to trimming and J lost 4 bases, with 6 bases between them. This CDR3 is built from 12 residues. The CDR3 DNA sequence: TGCGCCAGCAGCTTCCCTCCAGAGACCCAGTACTTC. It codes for CASSFPPETQYF.

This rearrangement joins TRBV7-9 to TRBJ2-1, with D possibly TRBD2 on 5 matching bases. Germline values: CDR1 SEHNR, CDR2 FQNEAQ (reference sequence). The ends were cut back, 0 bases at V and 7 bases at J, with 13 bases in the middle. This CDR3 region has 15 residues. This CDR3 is CASSLALRVGNEQFF. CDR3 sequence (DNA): TGTGCCAGCAGCTTAGCCTTGCGGGTTGGAAATGAGCAGTTCTTC.

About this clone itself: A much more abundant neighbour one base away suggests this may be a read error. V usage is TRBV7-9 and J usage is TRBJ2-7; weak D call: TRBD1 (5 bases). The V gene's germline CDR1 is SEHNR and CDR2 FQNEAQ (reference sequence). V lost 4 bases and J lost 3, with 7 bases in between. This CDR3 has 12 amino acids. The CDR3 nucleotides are TGTGCCAGCAGCTCAGGGCTCTACGAGCAGTACTTC. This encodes CASSSGLYEQYF.

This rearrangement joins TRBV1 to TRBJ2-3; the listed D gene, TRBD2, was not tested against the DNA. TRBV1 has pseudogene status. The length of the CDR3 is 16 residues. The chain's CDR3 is CTSSQGGGRRPDTQYF. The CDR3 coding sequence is TGCACCAGCAGCCAAGGGGGCGGGAGAAGGCCAGATACGCAGTATTTT.

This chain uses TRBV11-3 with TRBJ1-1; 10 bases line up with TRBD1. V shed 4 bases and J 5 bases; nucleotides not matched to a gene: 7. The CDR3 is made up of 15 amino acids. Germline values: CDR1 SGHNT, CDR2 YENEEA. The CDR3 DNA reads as TGTGCCAGCAGCTACGCGGACAGGGGGGGGACTGAAGCTTTCTTT. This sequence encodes CASSYADRGGTEAFF. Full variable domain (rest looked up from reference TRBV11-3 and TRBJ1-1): EAGVVQSPRYKIIEKKQPVAFWCNPISGHNTLYWYLQNLGQGPELLIRYENEEAVDDSQLPKDRFSAERLKGVDSTLKIQPAELGDSAVYLCASSYADRGGTEAFFGQGTRLTVV.

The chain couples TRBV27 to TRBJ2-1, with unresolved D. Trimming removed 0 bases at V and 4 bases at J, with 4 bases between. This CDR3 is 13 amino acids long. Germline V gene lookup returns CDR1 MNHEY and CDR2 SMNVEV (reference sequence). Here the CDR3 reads CASSLSRYNEQFF. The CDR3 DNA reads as TGTGCCAGCAGTTTATCGCGGTACAATGAGCAGTTCTTC.